The text below deals with one TCR beta chain. Its matching antigen is unknown. The data belong to a study of shared clonotypes between healthy human individuals. Study-level background: Ranging from 18 to 49 in age, donors were two women and a few men. The study, taken as a whole, reports: Naive subsets typically showed greater estimated richness than memory subsets.

As originally analysed: Owing to the provision of junction-only sequences devoid of quality scores by immunoSEQ, filtering differed. Profiling relied on immunoSEQ multiplex PCR, and the TCRdb table lists in-frame clones only, not all of them. V and J calls and clone size follow that table, whereas D and trimming were derived from the DNA. Of over 2 million clones listed, 92% were seen once; the top ten hold around 0.38%. Germline CDR1 SGHNT, CDR2 YYREEE (reference sequence). This CDR3 region has 16 residues. The trim removed 3 bases at V and 2 bases at J, leaving 6 bases unmatched. Splitting the CD4+ cells yielded a CD45RA+ naive subset and a CD45RA-negative memory subset.

This receptor was obtained from a young man in good health. Some clones in this sample may be carry-over from other donors' samples. The chain joins TRBV5-4 to TRBJ2-3; TRBD2 matches 10 bases. Source material: naive CD4+ T cells from PBMCs. Noted subset: CD45RA+ positively selected. In nucleotides, the CDR3 is TGTGCCAGCAGCTCGCGAGCGGGAGGGGACACAGATACGCAGTATTTT. It translates to CASSSRAGGDTDTQYF.